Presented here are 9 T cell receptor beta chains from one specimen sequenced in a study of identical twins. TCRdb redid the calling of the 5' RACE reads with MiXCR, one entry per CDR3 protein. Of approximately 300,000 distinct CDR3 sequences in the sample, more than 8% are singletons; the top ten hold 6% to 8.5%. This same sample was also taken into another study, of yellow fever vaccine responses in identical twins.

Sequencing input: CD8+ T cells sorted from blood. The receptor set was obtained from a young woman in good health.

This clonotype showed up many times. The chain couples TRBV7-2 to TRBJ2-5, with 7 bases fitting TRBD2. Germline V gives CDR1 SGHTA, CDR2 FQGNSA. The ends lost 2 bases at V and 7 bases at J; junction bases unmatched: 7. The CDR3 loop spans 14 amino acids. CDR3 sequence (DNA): TGTGCCAGCAGCTTACGGGACTACCGAAGGACCCAGTACTTC. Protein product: CASSLRDYRRTQYF.

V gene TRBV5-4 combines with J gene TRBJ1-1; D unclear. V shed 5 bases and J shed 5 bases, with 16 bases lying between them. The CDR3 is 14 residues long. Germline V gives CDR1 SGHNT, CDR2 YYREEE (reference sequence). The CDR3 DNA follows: TGTGCCAGCAGTCTCGACATCCTGGGGACTGAAGCTTTCTTT. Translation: CASSLDILGTEAFF. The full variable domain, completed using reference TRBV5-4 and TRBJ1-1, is ETGVTQSPTHLIKTRGQQVTLRCSSQSGHNTVSWYQQALGQGPQFIFQYYREEENGRGNFPPRFSGLQFPNYSSELNVNALELDDSALYLCASSLDILGTEAFFGQGTRLTVV.

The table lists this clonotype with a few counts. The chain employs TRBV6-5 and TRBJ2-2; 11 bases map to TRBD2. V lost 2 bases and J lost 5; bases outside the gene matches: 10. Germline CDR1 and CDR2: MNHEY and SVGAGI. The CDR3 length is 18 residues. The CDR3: CASSYDRARLAGTGELFF. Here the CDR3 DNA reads TGTGCCAGCAGTTACGACAGGGCCAGACTAGCGGGAACCGGGGAGCTGTTTTTT.

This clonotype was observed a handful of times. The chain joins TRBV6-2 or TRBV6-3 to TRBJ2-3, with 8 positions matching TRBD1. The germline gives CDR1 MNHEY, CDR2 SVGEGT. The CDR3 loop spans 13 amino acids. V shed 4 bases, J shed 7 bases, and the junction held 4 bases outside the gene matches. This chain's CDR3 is CASSWQGANTQYF. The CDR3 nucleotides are TGTGCCAGCAGTTGGCAGGGGGCGAATACGCAGTATTTT.

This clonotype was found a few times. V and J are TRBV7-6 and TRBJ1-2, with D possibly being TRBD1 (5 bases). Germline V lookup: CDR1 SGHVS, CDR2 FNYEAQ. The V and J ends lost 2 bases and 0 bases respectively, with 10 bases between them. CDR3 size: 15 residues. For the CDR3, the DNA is TGTGCCAGCAGCTTATCGACAGCGCCTAACTATGGCTACACCTTC. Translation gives CASSLSTAPNYGYTF.

For the CDR3, the DNA is TGCGCCAGCAGCTTGATACCACAGGGAAGCAATGAGCAGTTCTTC. This encodes CASSLIPQGSNEQFF. This chain uses TRBV5-1 with TRBJ2-1; possibly TRBD1 for D (6 bases). Trimming left V 1 base short and J 6 bases short, with 14 bases between. This CDR3 comprises 15 residues. Germline lookup yields CDR1 SGHRS and CDR2 YFSETQ.

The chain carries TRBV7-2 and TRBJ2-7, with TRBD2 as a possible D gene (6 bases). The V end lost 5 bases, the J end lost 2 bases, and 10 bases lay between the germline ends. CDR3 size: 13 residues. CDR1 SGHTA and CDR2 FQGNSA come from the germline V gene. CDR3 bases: TGTGCCAGCAGCGTGACTAGTACCTACGAGCAGTACTTC. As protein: CASSVTSTYEQYF.

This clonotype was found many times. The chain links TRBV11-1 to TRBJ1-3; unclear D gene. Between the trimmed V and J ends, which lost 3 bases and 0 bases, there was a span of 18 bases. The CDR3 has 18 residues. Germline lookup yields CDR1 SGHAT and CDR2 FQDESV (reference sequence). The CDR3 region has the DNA TGTGCCAGCAGCTTTTCTACGGCCTACGGGAGCTCTGGAAACACCATATATTTT. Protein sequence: CASSFSTAYGSSGNTIYF.

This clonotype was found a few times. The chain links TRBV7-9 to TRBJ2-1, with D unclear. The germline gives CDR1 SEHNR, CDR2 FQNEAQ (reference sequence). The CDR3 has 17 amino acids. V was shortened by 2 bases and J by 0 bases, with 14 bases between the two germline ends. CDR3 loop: CASSLLQDLISYNEQFF. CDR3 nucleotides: TGTGCCAGCAGCTTACTACAAGATCTCATCTCCTACAATGAGCAGTTCTTC.